Shown below are 32 T cell receptor beta chains from a single sample sequenced in a study of cytomegalovirus exposure and HLA in healthy donors. The method was immunoSEQ multiplex PCR; TCRdb's version includes in-frame clones alone and lacks a portion of them. The repertoire holds around 190,000 clones, about 81% seen once, with roughly 1.2% in the top ten. The sequenced sample consisted of PBMCs. These receptors were obtained from a woman in her 30s in good health and CMV-seronegative.

The J gene is TRBJ2-2, the V gene TRBV30; the D is unclear. Germline CDR1 and CDR2: GTSNPN and SVGIG (reference sequence). Trimming pared 3 bases from V and 5 bases from J, leaving 10 bases between. CDR3 length: 13 amino acids. The CDR3 here is CAWSRVWTGELFF. CDR3 DNA: TGTGCCTGGAGCCGAGTTTGGACCGGGGAGCTGTTTTTT.

The chain couples TRBV29-1 to TRBJ2-3; 14 bases are a match to TRBD2. The V gene's germline CDR1 is SQVTM and CDR2 ANQGSEA. V gave up 7 bases and J gave up 1 base; unmatched junction bases: 10. The CDR3 contains 17 residues. The CDR3 reads CSALTSGRDHGTDTQYF. The CDR3 nucleotides are TGCAGCGCCCTGACTAGCGGGAGGGACCACGGCACAGATACGCAGTATTTT.

In its sample, this clone was seen a few times. The CDR3 coding sequence is TGTGCCAGCAGTTGGGGCACAGGAGACTACGAGCAGTACTTC. Protein: CASSWGTGDYEQYF. The V and J genes are TRBV28 and TRBJ2-7; possible D gene TRBD1, 5 bases. The CDR3 spans 14 residues. The V gene lost 4 bases and the J gene lost 3 bases, with 13 bases spanning the gap. Germline CDR1 MDHEN, CDR2 SYDVKM.

The rearrangement uses TRBV12-5 and TRBJ1-1; 9 nucleotides agree with TRBD1. Germline values: CDR1 LGHNT, CDR2 FRNRAP. The V gene end was trimmed by 2 bases and the J gene end by 5 bases; junction bases not matched to a gene: 12. This CDR3 region has 17 residues. The CDR3 sequence is CASGLPLGTGIMTEAFF. The CDR3, as DNA: TGTGCTAGTGGTTTGCCCCTGGGGACAGGGATTATGACTGAAGCTTTCTTT.

The rearrangement links TRBV4-2 to TRBJ2-3; 15 bases are shared with TRBD2. CDR3 length: 19 residues. V dropped 0 bases and J dropped 2; count of bases not matched to a gene: 6. CDR1 is LGHNA, CDR2 YNFKEQ, per germline. The CDR3 DNA follows: TGTGCCAGCAGCCAAGAAAGGACTAGCGGGGGGGCCAACACAGATACGCAGTATTTT. Residues: CASSQERTSGGANTDTQYF.

The table lists this clone with a few counts. CDR3 in DNA: TGTGCCAGCAGTGGTCGGACTAGCGGGGGGGAGCAGTTCTTC. Amino acids: CASSGRTSGGEQFF. This chain connects TRBV6-1 to TRBJ2-1; 14 bases line up with TRBD2. Germline values: CDR1 MNHNS, CDR2 SASEGT. The ends lost 4 bases at V and 10 bases at J; junction bases unmatched: 3. This CDR3 spans 14 amino acids.

V and J are TRBV4-1 and TRBJ2-7, with D perhaps matching TRBD1 (5 bases). With 2 bases removed from V and 3 bases from J, the gap between germline ends came to 14 bases. CDR1 is MGHRA and CDR2 is YSYEKL in the germline V gene. This CDR3 is built from 15 residues. This CDR3 reads CASSQMRTPSYEQYF. The DNA of the CDR3 is TGCGCCAGCAGCCAAATGCGGACACCGAGCTACGAGCAGTACTTC.

The genes are TRBV5-1 and TRBJ1-2, with TRBD1 identical over 7 bases. The CDR3 spans 16 residues. Germline lookup yields CDR1 SGHRS and CDR2 YFSETQ. V was clipped by 3 bases and J by 0 bases; unmatched bases: 8. CDR3 region: CASSSGQALTNYGYTF. The CDR3 coding sequence is TGCGCCAGCAGCTCCGGACAGGCCCTTACTAACTATGGCTACACCTTC.

As for this clone: This sample also contains other DNA sequences that code for the same CDR3. The J gene is TRBJ2-3, the V gene TRBV5-1, with 11 bases identical to TRBD2. The germline V gene has CDR1 SGHRS and CDR2 YFSETQ. The CDR3 has 16 amino acids. Trimming cost V 4 bases and J 0 bases; bases outside gene matches: 4. CDR3 amino acids: CASSPRTSGSTDTQYF. The CDR3 nucleotides are TGCGCCAGCAGCCCTCGGACTAGCGGGAGCACAGATACGCAGTATTTT.

The chain couples TRBV28 to TRBJ1-4; the match to TRBD1 covers 7 bases. CDR3 length equals 15 residues. In germline, CDR1 is MDHEN, CDR2 SYDVKM. The junction had 14 bases not matched to a gene; V was cut back by 5 bases and J by 11 bases. The CDR3 here is CASSPQDRSSPKLFF. CDR3 DNA: TGTGCCAGCAGTCCCCAGGACAGGTCTTCCCCTAAACTGTTTTTT.

This clone was counted a single time. The chain has TRBV6-1 and TRBJ2-5; possibly TRBD2 for D (6 bases). CDR3 length: 12 amino acids. Trimming took 1 base from V and 7 from J, leaving 7 bases between them. Per the germline V gene, CDR1 is MNHNS and CDR2 is SASEGT. The CDR3 DNA sequence: TGTGCCAGCAGTGAAGGGGGAGGGACCCAGTACTTC. This gives the protein CASSEGGGTQYF.

The chain uses TRBV5-1 and TRBJ2-3; D may be TRBD2 (6 bases). Germline V gene sequence: CDR1 SGHRS, CDR2 YFSETQ. Trimming pared 0 bases from V and 1 base from J, leaving 12 bases between. The CDR3 is made up of 16 amino acids. The CDR3 DNA sequence: TGCGCCAGCAGCTTGGCCCCGGGCGGGGGCACAGATACGCAGTATTTT. Translating gives CASSLAPGGGTDTQYF.

This chain joins TRBV5-1 and TRBJ2-4, with 12 bases that match TRBD2. Per germline, CDR1 SGHRS and CDR2 YFSETQ. There are 18 residues in the CDR3. Losses at the gene ends were 4 bases for V and 0 bases for J; bases not matched to a gene: 8. CDR3: CASSPGTSGYLAKNIQYF. As DNA, the CDR3 is TGCGCCAGCAGCCCCGGGACTAGCGGGTATTTAGCCAAAAACATTCAGTACTTC.

V and J are TRBV18 and TRBJ2-7, with 7 bases that match TRBD2. V shed 0 bases, J shed 3 bases, and the junction held 5 bases outside the gene matches. The CDR3 is 15 residues long. Germline V gene lookup returns CDR1 KGHSH and CDR2 LQKENI. The CDR3 DNA is TGTGCCAGCTCACCACCTGCCGGACTAGTCTACGAGCAGTACTTC. Translated, it gives CASSPPAGLVYEQYF. The variable domain in full, completed from reference TRBV18 and TRBJ2-7, reads NAGVMQNPRHLVRRRGQEARLRCSPMKGHSHVYWYRQLPEEGLKFMVYLQKENIIDESGMPKERFSAEFPKEGPSILRIQQVVRGDSAAYFCASSPPAGLVYEQYFGPGTRLTVT.

This clone is a singleton in its sample. The chain employs TRBV12-5 and TRBJ2-7; 11 bases map to TRBD2. The length of the CDR3 is 15 residues. The junction had 8 bases not matched to a gene; V was cut back by 6 bases and J by 4 bases. Germline V gene sequence: CDR1 LGHNT, CDR2 FRNRAP. CDR3 residues: CASGATSGNMYEQYF. In nucleotides, the CDR3 is TGTGCTAGTGGGGCGACTAGCGGGAACATGTACGAGCAGTACTTC. Variable domain in full (rest from reference TRBV12-5 and TRBJ2-7): DARVTQTPRHKVTEMGQEVTMRCQPILGHNTVFWYRQTMMQGLELLAYFRNRAPLDDSGMPKDRFSAEMPDATLATLKIQPSEPRDSAVYFCASGATSGNMYEQYFGPGTRLTVT.

This clone was observed many times. V and J are TRBV7-3 and TRBJ1-6; D is unclear. This CDR3 comprises 14 residues. Trimming left V 5 bases short and J 9 bases short, with 14 bases between. Germline CDR1 and CDR2: SGHTA and FQGTGA. The CDR3 DNA reads as TGTGCCAGCAGCCGTCTGGGAGAGGGTTCACCCCTCCACTTT. It encodes CASSRLGEGSPLHF.

J is TRBJ2-1 and V is TRBV5-1, with D possibly TRBD2 on 5 matching bases. The V gene lost 3 bases and the J gene lost 8 bases, with 9 bases spanning the gap. Looked up from germline, CDR1 is SGHRS and CDR2 is YFSETQ. The CDR3 spans 12 residues. CDR3 in amino acids: CASSWTGDEQFF. CDR3 sequence (DNA): TGCGCCAGCAGCTGGACCGGGGATGAGCAGTTCTTC.

The chain has TRBV6-5 and TRBJ1-5; possible D gene TRBD1, 6 bases. V was pared by 4 bases and J by 2 bases, with 9 bases between. The CDR3 runs to 14 residues. Germline V gene data show CDR1 as MNHEY and CDR2 as SVGAGI. DNA of the CDR3: TGTGCCAGCAGTTCGTCAGGGGGCAATCAGCCCCAGCATTTT. As protein: CASSSSGGNQPQHF.

This sequence joins TRBV6-5 and TRBJ1-2, with 8 bases identical to TRBD1. V lost 4 bases and J lost 4; bases outside the gene matches: 8. The CDR3 is 15 amino acids. CDR1 MNHEY and CDR2 SVGAGI come from the germline V gene. The chain's CDR3 is CASSSQGALSYGYTF. CDR3 coding DNA: TGTGCCAGCAGTTCGCAGGGGGCATTAAGCTATGGCTACACCTTC.

The V and J genes are TRBV9 and TRBJ2-7, with 9 bases identical to TRBD1. This CDR3 contains 16 residues. Per the germline V gene, CDR1 is SGDLS and CDR2 is YYNGEE. V trimming: 4 bases; J trimming: 4 bases; junction bases outside the gene matches: 12. The CDR3 is CASSSPRDRVSYEQYF. The CDR3 DNA reads TGTGCCAGCAGCTCACCCCGGGACAGGGTTTCGTACGAGCAGTACTTC.

The chain employs TRBV6-5 and TRBJ1-5; no firm D call. The CDR3 is 13 amino acids. Trimming left V 2 bases short and J 0 bases short, with 2 bases between. Per germline, CDR1 MNHEY and CDR2 SVGAGI. CDR3 nucleotide sequence: TGTGCCAGCAGTTACCGTAGCAATCAGCCCCAGCATTTT. It codes for CASSYRSNQPQHF.

This sequence joins TRBV28 and TRBJ1-1; perhaps TRBD1 as D (6 bases). Germline V CDR1 and CDR2: MDHEN, SYDVKM. V was clipped by 1 base and J by 4 bases, with 13 bases between them. This CDR3 has 15 amino acids. The CDR3 DNA sequence: TGTGCCAGCAGTTTATACAGGGCGGTTAGCACTGAAGCTTTCTTT. It specifies CASSLYRAVSTEAFF.

This chain links TRBV18 with TRBJ1-5, with TRBD1 identical over 8 bases. After removal of 1 base from V and 6 bases from J, the junction contained 5 bases not matched to a gene. This CDR3 is built from 15 residues. Germline V gene sequence: CDR1 KGHSH, CDR2 LQKENI. The CDR3: CASSPLRGLVQPQHF. DNA for the CDR3: TGTGCCAGCTCACCACTCAGGGGGCTTGTTCAGCCCCAGCATTTT.

The chain links TRBV29-1 to TRBJ1-1; TRBD1 matches at 8 bases. This CDR3 is built from 13 residues. V trimming: 7 bases; J trimming: 2 bases; junction bases outside the gene matches: 6. Germline lookup yields CDR1 SQVTM and CDR2 ANQGSEA. The CDR3 sequence: CSAGQGANTEAFF. The CDR3 DNA sequence: TGCAGCGCAGGACAGGGCGCTAACACTGAAGCTTTCTTT.

This clone was observed a handful of times. Other DNA sequences of this sample code for an identical CDR3. The CDR3 loop is CASSPQGAYEQYF. CDR3 in DNA: TGTGCCAGCAGCCCCCAGGGCGCATACGAGCAGTACTTC. V usage is TRBV5-5 and J usage is TRBJ2-7; D may be TRBD1 (5 bases). This CDR3 region has 13 residues. CDR1 is SGHKS, CDR2 YYEKEE, per germline (reference sequence). Trimming took off 4 bases at V and 4 bases at J, with 12 bases between the two ends.

The rearrangement joins TRBV15 to TRBJ1-5; 9 bases agree with TRBD1. The CDR3 extends over 14 amino acids. Germline V gene lookup returns CDR1 LNHNV and CDR2 YYDKDF (reference sequence). The V gene end was trimmed by 7 bases and the J gene end by 6 bases; junction bases not matched to a gene: 7. CDR3 amino acids: CATTATGGIQPQHF. CDR3 in DNA: TGTGCCACCACTGCGACAGGGGGGATTCAGCCCCAGCATTTT.

CDR3 loop: CASSQWGIGHEQYF. The DNA of the CDR3 is TGTGCCAGCAGTCAGTGGGGCATCGGGCACGAGCAGTACTTC. The chain employs TRBV28 and TRBJ2-7; perhaps TRBD1 as D (5 bases). Trimming took 5 bases from V and 5 from J, leaving 16 bases between them. The CDR3 contains 14 residues. The germline CDR1 and CDR2 sequences are MDHEN and SYDVKM.

CDR3 sequence reads: CAISVRQNNSPLHF. The CDR3 DNA follows: TGTGCCATCAGTGTGAGGCAGAATAATTCACCCCTCCACTTT. The rearrangement joins TRBV10-3 to TRBJ1-6; D is unresolved. The CDR3 length is 14 residues. Germline V gene lookup returns CDR1 ENHRY and CDR2 SYGVKD. Trimming removed 4 bases at V and 5 bases at J, with 9 bases between.

This clone has only a few counts. The CDR3 spells CATQEGTDTQYF. In DNA, the CDR3 is TGTGCCACTCAAGAGGGCACAGATACGCAGTATTTT. V usage is TRBV19 and J usage is TRBJ2-3; D is ambiguous. V lost 10 bases and J lost 1, with 9 bases in between. Germline V gives CDR1 LNHDA, CDR2 SQIVND (reference sequence). This CDR3 is built from 12 residues.

The chain is built from TRBV7-2 and TRBJ1-6; D is ambiguous. The V and J ends lost 5 bases and 7 bases respectively, with 15 bases between them. Germline lookup yields CDR1 SGHTA and CDR2 FQGNSA. The CDR3 totals 15 residues. The CDR3 coding sequence is TGTGCCAGCAGCCCTCGGAGAGGGCGGAATTCACCCCTCCACTTT. This codes for CASSPRRGRNSPLHF.

This clone was seen just once. The chain joins TRBV7-8 to TRBJ2-1, with 8 positions matching TRBD2. Germline values: CDR1 SGHVS, CDR2 FQNEAQ. V lost 7 bases to trimming and J lost 3 bases; unmatched junction nucleotides: 2. This CDR3 region has 13 residues. The CDR3 DNA reads as TGTGCCAGCACAGGGACTAGCTACAATGAGCAGTTCTTC. This sequence encodes CASTGTSYNEQFF.

The V call is TRBV5-1, the J call TRBJ1-5; 9 bases match TRBD1. The CDR3 totals 15 residues. The V and J ends lost 4 bases and 3 bases, in that order; junction bases with no gene match: 5. From germline, CDR1 is SGHRS and CDR2 YFSETQ. The CDR3 DNA reads as TGCGCCAGCAGCGGCGGGACAGGGCTCAATCAGCCCCAGCATTTT. Protein product: CASSGGTGLNQPQHF.